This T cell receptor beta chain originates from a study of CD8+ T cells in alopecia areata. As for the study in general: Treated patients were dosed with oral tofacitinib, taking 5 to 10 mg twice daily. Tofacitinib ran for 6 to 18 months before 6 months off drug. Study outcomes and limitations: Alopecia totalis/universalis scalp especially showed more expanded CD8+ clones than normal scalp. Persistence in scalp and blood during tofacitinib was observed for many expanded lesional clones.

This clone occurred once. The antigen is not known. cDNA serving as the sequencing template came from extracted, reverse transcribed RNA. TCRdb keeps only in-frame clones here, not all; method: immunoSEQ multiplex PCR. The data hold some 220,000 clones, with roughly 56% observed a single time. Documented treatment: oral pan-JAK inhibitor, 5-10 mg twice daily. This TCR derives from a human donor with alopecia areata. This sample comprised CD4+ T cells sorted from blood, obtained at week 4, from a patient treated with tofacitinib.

CDR3 nucleotide sequence: TGTGCCACCAGCATCGTCGGTTCGGGTTCACCCCTCCACTTT. Its protein product is CATSIVGSGSPLHF. The chain joins TRBV15 to TRBJ1-6; D is ambiguous. Germline V CDR1 and CDR2: LNHNV, YYDKDF (reference sequence). Trimming stripped 4 bases from V and 9 bases from J, with 13 bases between. This CDR3 spans 14 amino acids. Using reference TRBV15 and TRBJ1-6 for the parts outside the CDR3, the full variable domain is DAMVIQNPRYQVTQFGKPVTLSCSQTLNHNVMYWYQQKSSQAPKLLFHYYDKDFNNEADTPDNFQSRRPNTSFCFLDIRSPGLGDTAMYLCATSIVGSGSPLHFGNGTRLTVT.